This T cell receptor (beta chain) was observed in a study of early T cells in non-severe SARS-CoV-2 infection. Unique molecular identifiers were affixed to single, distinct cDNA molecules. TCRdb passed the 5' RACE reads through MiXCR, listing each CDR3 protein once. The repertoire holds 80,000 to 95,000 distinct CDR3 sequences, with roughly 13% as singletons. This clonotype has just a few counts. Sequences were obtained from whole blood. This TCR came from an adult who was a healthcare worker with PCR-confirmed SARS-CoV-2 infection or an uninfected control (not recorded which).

The CDR3 DNA is TGTGCCAGCAGGGGGGGGACTAGCGCTAATGAGCAGTTCTTC. As protein: CASRGGTSANEQFF. The rearrangement joins TRBV12-3 or TRBV12-4 to TRBJ2-1; 10 bases line up with TRBD2. The junction had 6 bases not matched to a gene; V was cut back by 6 bases and J by 7 bases. The CDR3 has 14 residues.